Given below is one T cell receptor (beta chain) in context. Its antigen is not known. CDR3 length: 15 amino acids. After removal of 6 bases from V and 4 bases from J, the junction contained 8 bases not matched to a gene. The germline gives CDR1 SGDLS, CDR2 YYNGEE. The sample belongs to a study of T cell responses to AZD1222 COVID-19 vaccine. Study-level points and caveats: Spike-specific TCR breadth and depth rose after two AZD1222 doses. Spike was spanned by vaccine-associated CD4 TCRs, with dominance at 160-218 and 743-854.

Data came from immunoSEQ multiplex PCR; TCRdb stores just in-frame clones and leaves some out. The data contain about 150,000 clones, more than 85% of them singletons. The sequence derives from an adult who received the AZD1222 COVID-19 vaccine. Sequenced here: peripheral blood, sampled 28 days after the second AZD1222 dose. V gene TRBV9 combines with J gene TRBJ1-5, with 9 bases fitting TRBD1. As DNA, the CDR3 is TGTGCCAGCACCCGGACAGGGGCGAAAAATCAGCCCCAGCATTTT. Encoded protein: CASTRTGAKNQPQHF. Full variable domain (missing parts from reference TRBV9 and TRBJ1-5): DSGVTQTPKHLITATGQRVTLRCSPRSGDLSVYWYQQSLDQGLQFLIQYYNGEERAKGNILERFSAQQFPDLHSELNLSSLELGDSALYFCASTRTGAKNQPQHFGDGTRLSIL.